This section outlines one TCR beta chain sequence together with its context. V lost 3 bases to trimming and J lost 2 bases, with 18 bases between them. From germline, CDR1 is SGDLS and CDR2 YYNGEE. The CDR3 has 16 amino acids. This sample stems from a study of cytomegalovirus exposure and HLA in healthy donors. The primer mix had 60 Vbeta and 13 Jbeta primers. Authors' data handling: A later analysis counted 65 million to 95 million unique TCR beta chains, around 10 million shared. Data came from immunoSEQ multiplex PCR; TCRdb stores just in-frame clones and leaves some out. Clone size and the V and J calls come from that table; the DNA yielded D and trimming. The profile shows approximately 40,000 clones, 75% to 90% of them singletons.

The sequence was obtained from a woman in her thirties or forties in good health and CMV-seropositive. The rearrangement joins TRBV9 to TRBJ2-7; D possibly corresponds to TRBD2 (6 bases). Sequenced sample: PBMCs. For the CDR3, the DNA is TGTGCCAGCAGCGAGCGAGGAGGGACGGAGCCCTACGAGCAGTACTTC. This gives the protein CASSERGGTEPYEQYF.